The following is a T cell receptor beta chain sequence with its context. Antigen unknown. Caucasian adults living in Nashville, Tennessee, provided all samples. V shed 2 bases and J shed 7 bases, with 14 bases lying between them. This CDR3 contains 15 residues. Looked up from germline, CDR1 is SGHTA and CDR2 is FQGNSA. This specimen comes from a study of shared clonotypes between healthy human individuals. Study-wide results and limits: Relative to clonotypes present in all four donors, those not shared had lower generation probabilities. Sample collection involved blood only; tissue repertoires are likely different.

TCRdb's copy holds only in-frame clones and misses some; the assay was immunoSEQ multiplex PCR. Of around 2,000,000 clones listed, over 85% are singletons. This receptor was identified in a man aged 18 to 35 in good health. V and J are TRBV7-2 and TRBJ2-2; a possible D gene is TRBD1 (6 bases). The sequencing input was naive CD4+ T cells sorted from blood. Subset specified: CD45RA+ positively selected. DNA for the CDR3: TGTGCCAGCAGCTTATCCCAGGGGCATAGCGGGGAGCTGTTTTTT. This sequence encodes CASSLSQGHSGELFF.